These 15 T cell receptor beta chains share one sample of origin, sequenced in a study of control samples from healthy donors and cancer patients. TCRdb's copy holds only in-frame clones and misses some; the assay was immunoSEQ multiplex PCR. The sample yields over 150,000 clones, around 95% seen once. The sequencing input was blood. The receptors were gathered from a man aged 40-49 years in good health.

The CDR3: CASSQGGTSGGAGELFF. The CDR3, as DNA: TGCGCCAGCAGCCAAGGCGGGACTAGCGGGGGGGCCGGGGAGCTGTTTTTT. The genes are TRBV4-3 and TRBJ2-2, with 16 nucleotides matching TRBD2. This CDR3 has 17 amino acids. The V gene end was trimmed by 1 base and the J gene end by 6 bases; junction bases not matched to a gene: 2. Germline CDR1 LGHNA, CDR2 YSLEER.

The genes are TRBV4-3 and TRBJ2-7, with D perhaps TRBD1 (5 bases). V shed 0 bases and J shed 6 bases, with 12 bases lying between them. Looked up from germline, CDR1 is LGHNA and CDR2 is YSLEER. The CDR3 is 14 amino acids. CDR3 in DNA: TGCGCCAGCAGCCAAGATCTTCTGGGGCGCGAGCAGTACTTC. Its protein is CASSQDLLGREQYF.

CDR3 DNA: TGCGCCAGCAGCCCTATACAGGGTACGGATGGCTACACCTTC. Amino acid sequence: CASSPIQGTDGYTF. V is TRBV5-1 and J is TRBJ1-2; D is possibly TRBD1 (6 bases). CDR1 is SGHRS, CDR2 YFSETQ, per germline. This CDR3 has 14 residues. V was clipped by 4 bases and J by 6 bases, with 16 bases between them. Full variable domain (missing parts from reference TRBV5-1 and TRBJ1-2): KAGVTQTPRYLIKTRGQQVTLSCSPISGHRSVSWYQQTPGQGLQFLFEYFSETQRNKGNFPGRFSGRQFSNSRSEMNVSTLELGDSALYLCASSPIQGTDGYTFGSGTRLTVV.

The chain links TRBV12-3 or TRBV12-4 to TRBJ1-1, with unresolved D. The CDR3 is made up of 13 amino acids. With 6 bases removed from V and 3 bases from J, the gap between germline ends came to 11 bases. CDR3 amino acids: CASSRFVDTEAFF. The CDR3 bases are TGTGCCAGCAGCCGGTTCGTGGACACTGAAGCTTTCTTT.

This chain uses TRBV7-9 with TRBJ1-1; D not certain. This CDR3 contains 12 residues. Germline V gives CDR1 SEHNR, CDR2 FQNEAQ (reference sequence). V lost 5 bases and J 5 bases, leaving 9 bases between the germline ends. This CDR3 reads CASSGSGTEAFF. In nucleotides, the CDR3 is TGTGCCAGCAGCGGGTCGGGAACTGAAGCTTTCTTT.

The rearrangement links TRBV28 to TRBJ1-2; D gene unclear. The CDR3 has 14 residues. Between the trimmed V and J ends, which lost 5 bases and 4 bases, there was a span of 14 bases. In germline, CDR1 is MDHEN, CDR2 SYDVKM. CDR3: CASSDLGLVYGYTF. The DNA for the CDR3 is TGTGCCAGCAGTGACCTGGGGTTGGTCTATGGCTACACCTTC.

The chain employs TRBV30 and TRBJ2-4; 9 nucleotides match TRBD2. The trim removed 0 bases at V and 12 bases at J, leaving 3 bases unmatched. CDR1 is GTSNPN, CDR2 SVGIG, per germline (reference sequence). This CDR3 has 12 residues. This chain's CDR3 is CAWSVSSGSQYF. The CDR3 DNA follows: TGTGCCTGGAGTGTCAGTAGCGGGAGTCAGTACTTC.

The chain joins TRBV2 to TRBJ2-7, with D possibly being TRBD1 or TRBD2 (5 bases each). There are 15 residues in the CDR3. Trimming stripped 6 bases from V and 1 base from J, with 16 bases between. CDR1 is SNHLY and CDR2 is FYNNEI in the germline V gene. CDR3 protein: CASRAGTGHSYEQYF. The CDR3 DNA sequence: TGTGCCAGCAGGGCCGGGACGGGGCATTCCTACGAGCAGTACTTC.

This clone was observed once. V gene TRBV9 combines with J gene TRBJ1-5; D perhaps matches TRBD1 (6 bases). V gave up 4 bases and J gave up 6 bases, with 17 bases separating them. The CDR3 has 15 residues. Germline V gene data show CDR1 as SGDLS and CDR2 as YYNGEE. CDR3 sequence reads: CASSRGSGGGQPQHF. For the CDR3, the DNA is TGTGCCAGCAGCCGGGGGTCCGGGGGCGGTCAGCCCCAGCATTTT.

This clone appeared a single time. The chain combines TRBV19 with TRBJ1-5; a possible D gene is TRBD1 (5 bases). This CDR3 is built from 15 residues. Germline CDR1 LNHDA, CDR2 SQIVND (reference sequence). Trimming shortened V by 2 bases and J by 6 bases, and 14 bases separated the two germline ends. The CDR3 protein is CASSIWGEASQPQHF. CDR3 sequence (DNA): TGTGCCAGTAGTATATGGGGCGAAGCTAGTCAGCCCCAGCATTTT. Together with reference TRBV19 and TRBJ1-5, the CDR3 gives the full variable domain: DGGITQSPKYLFRKEGQNVTLSCEQNLNHDAMYWYRQDPGQGLRLIYYSQIVNDFQKGDIAEGYSVSREKKESFPLTVTSAQKNPTAFYLCASSIWGEASQPQHFGDGTRLSIL.

The chain employs TRBV7-9 and TRBJ1-2; TRBD1 matches at 7 bases. Germline lookup yields CDR1 SEHNR and CDR2 FQNEAQ (reference sequence). The CDR3 covers 15 residues. After removal of 5 bases from V and 3 bases from J, the junction contained 9 bases not matched to a gene. CDR3 protein: CASSALTGRDYGYTF. The CDR3 DNA is TGTGCCAGCAGCGCGTTGACAGGGAGGGACTATGGCTACACCTTC. The complete variable domain, with remaining parts taken from reference TRBV7-9 and TRBJ1-2, reads DTGVSQNPRHKITKRGQNVTFRCDPISEHNRLYWYRQTLGQGPEFLTYFQNEAQLEKSRLLSDRFSAERPKGSFSTLEIQRTEQGDSAMYLCASSALTGRDYGYTFGSGTRLTVV.

The V call is TRBV25-1, the J call TRBJ1-5; D not certain. With 5 bases removed from V and 1 base from J, the gap between germline ends came to 12 bases. This CDR3 has 15 residues. Germline CDR1 is MGHDK and CDR2 is SYGVNS. CDR3 protein: CASSLEGWSNQPQHF. Here the CDR3 DNA reads TGTGCCAGCAGTCTCGAGGGATGGAGCAATCAGCCCCAGCATTTT.

The chain links TRBV14 to TRBJ1-6; no clear D. This CDR3 contains 16 residues. Germline V lookup: CDR1 SGHDN, CDR2 FVKESK. V lost 1 base and J 4 bases, leaving 11 bases between the germline ends. Here the CDR3 reads CASSQGTGVYNSPLHF. For the CDR3, the DNA is TGTGCCAGCAGCCAAGGGACGGGAGTGTATAATTCACCCCTCCACTTT.

This chain uses TRBV6-6 with TRBJ2-5; D gene ambiguous. This CDR3 comprises 11 residues. Trimming removed 0 bases from V and 5 bases from J, with 1 base in between. The germline V gene has CDR1 MNHNY and CDR2 SVGAGI (reference sequence). CDR3 DNA sequence: TGTGCCAGCAGTTACTCGGAGACCCAGTACTTC. Its translation: CASSYSETQYF.

The chain carries TRBV11-2 and TRBJ2-2; D is uncertain. Trimming stripped 1 base from V and 6 bases from J, with 9 bases between. The germline V gene has CDR1 SGHAT and CDR2 FQNNGV. This CDR3 spans 14 amino acids. The CDR3 sequence is CASSLVTQSGELFF. CDR3 nucleotide sequence: TGTGCCAGCAGCTTAGTAACCCAGTCCGGGGAGCTGTTTTTT.